Sequencing of this T cell receptor (beta chain) was carried out in a study of identical twins. CDR3 length: 12 amino acids. The V gene lost 1 base and the J gene lost 7 bases, with 10 bases spanning the gap. Germline CDR1 reads DFQATT; CDR2 reads SNEGSKA (reference sequence). TCRdb processed the 5' RACE reads anew with MiXCR; each CDR3 protein has one entry. This sample carries about 730,000 distinct CDR3 sequences, approximately 22% of them seen once, and the ten largest clones take roughly 4.3%. This clonotype has a handful of counts. These data were likewise used in another study, on T cells expressing NK-cell markers.

The material sequenced was PBMCs. The chain recombines TRBV20-1 with TRBJ2-5; no definite D call. This clonotype was obtained from a woman aged 18-35 years in good health. The CDR3, as DNA: TGCAGTGCTAGAGGACTGAAGGGGACCCAGTACTTC. Translation gives CSARGLKGTQYF.